A single sample is the source of the 21 T cell receptor beta chains below, sequenced in a study of cytomegalovirus exposure and HLA in healthy donors. Use of 60 Vbeta and 13 Jbeta primers characterized the PCR. Method: immunoSEQ multiplex PCR; TCRdb's copy keeps in-frame clones and lacks some. The table for this sample gives approximately 110,000 clones. The source material was PBMCs. These receptors were collected from a man aged 30 to 39 in good health and CMV-seronegative.

About this clone: One end of the junction varies from germline; a read error may be responsible. The chain has TRBV29-1 and TRBJ1-5, with TRBD1 matching over 7 bases. The germline CDR1 and CDR2 sequences are SQVTM and ANQGSEA. The length of the CDR3 is 12 residues. The CDR3 region has the DNA TGCAGCGTCTCTGCCCCGGGACAGCACCAGCATTTT. Translating it yields CSVSAPGQHQHF.

The rearrangement uses TRBV6-5 and TRBJ2-1; 9 nucleotides align to TRBD2. CDR3 length: 15 residues. Germline V gene lookup returns CDR1 MNHEY and CDR2 SVGAGI. The ends lost 2 bases at V and 6 bases at J; junction bases unmatched: 5. The CDR3 DNA reads TGTGCCAGCAGTTACCTGGCGGGAGGGTCCAATGAGCAGTTCTTC. Its protein product is CASSYLAGGSNEQFF.

The chain combines TRBV5-4 with TRBJ1-1; 8 nucleotides match TRBD1. V dropped 4 bases and J dropped 5; count of bases not matched to a gene: 13. Germline V CDR1 and CDR2: SGHNT, YYREEE (reference sequence). This CDR3 has 16 residues. For the CDR3, the DNA is TGTGCCAGCAGCGGAACAGGGGGGGATGGATTGACTGAAGCTTTCTTT. It yields the protein CASSGTGGDGLTEAFF.

CDR3 region: CASTLLATRTDTQYF. CDR3 nucleotides: TGTGCCAGCACCCTACTAGCGACCCGCACAGATACGCAGTATTTT. The V and J genes are TRBV7-2 and TRBJ2-3, with 7 bases matching TRBD2. Trimming removed 7 bases from V and 1 base from J; junction bases left unmatched: 8. Germline V gene lookup returns CDR1 SGHTA and CDR2 FQGNSA. The CDR3 is 15 amino acids. Based on the CDR3 plus reference TRBV7-2 and TRBJ2-3, the full variable domain is GAGVSQSPSNKVTEKGKDVELRCDPISGHTALYWYRQSLGQGLEFLIYFQGNSAPDKSGLPSDRFSAERTGGSVSTLTIQRTQQEDSAVYLCASTLLATRTDTQYFGPGTRLTVL.

The chain's CDR3 is CASSPNAPETANYGYTF. For the CDR3, the DNA is TGTGCCAGCTCACCAAACGCCCCTGAGACAGCTAACTATGGCTACACCTTC. The chain uses TRBV18 and TRBJ1-2; D is perhaps TRBD1 (5 bases). The ends were cut back, 2 bases at V and 0 bases at J, with 16 bases in the middle. The length of the CDR3 is 17 residues. Germline V gene data show CDR1 as KGHSH and CDR2 as LQKENI.

The CDR3 here is CASSITSYSNQPQHF. Written as DNA, the CDR3 is TGTGCCAGTAGTATAACCAGTTATAGCAATCAGCCCCAGCATTTT. The gene calls are TRBV19 and TRBJ1-5, with no clear D. Trimming took 2 bases from V and 0 from J, leaving 8 bases between them. The germline gives CDR1 LNHDA, CDR2 SQIVND (reference sequence). This CDR3 is 15 amino acids long.

V is TRBV5-6 and J is TRBJ1-5; 12 bases match TRBD1. The V gene end was trimmed by 2 bases and the J gene end by 1 base; junction bases not matched to a gene: 1. This CDR3 region has 16 residues. Germline CDR1 SGHDT, CDR2 YYEEEE. The CDR3 sequence: CASSFGTGGSNQPQHF. The CDR3 DNA reads TGTGCCAGCAGCTTCGGGACAGGGGGCAGCAATCAGCCCCAGCATTTT.

The rearrangement links TRBV13 to TRBJ2-7; D might be TRBD1 (6 bases). In germline, CDR1 is PRHDT, CDR2 FYEKMQ (reference sequence). This CDR3 contains 12 residues. V was trimmed by 1 base and J by 8 bases, leaving 9 bases between them. CDR3 in amino acids: CASSLEGVKQYF. In DNA, the CDR3 is TGTGCCAGCAGCTTAGAGGGGGTCAAGCAGTACTTC. The variable domain in full, completed from reference TRBV13 and TRBJ2-7, reads AAGVIQSPRHLIKEKRETATLKCYPIPRHDTVYWYQQGPGQDPQFLISFYEKMQSDKGSIPDRFSAQQFSDYHSELNMSSLELGDSALYFCASSLEGVKQYFGPGTRLTVT.

V is TRBV7-9 and J is TRBJ2-1, with D maybe TRBD2 (5 bases). The germline CDR1 and CDR2 sequences are SEHNR and FQNEAQ (reference sequence). The V and J ends lost 6 bases and 0 bases respectively, with 9 bases between them. This CDR3 has 14 residues. CDR3: CASSRGSSYNEQFF. The CDR3 DNA follows: TGTGCCAGCAGTAGAGGGTCCTCCTACAATGAGCAGTTCTTC. Full variable domain (missing parts from reference TRBV7-9 and TRBJ2-1): DTGVSQNPRHKITKRGQNVTFRCDPISEHNRLYWYRQTLGQGPEFLTYFQNEAQLEKSRLLSDRFSAERPKGSFSTLEIQRTEQGDSAMYLCASSRGSSYNEQFFGPGTRLTVL.

The chain couples TRBV7-8 to TRBJ1-5; D gene ambiguous. Per the germline V gene, CDR1 is SGHVS and CDR2 is FQNEAQ. CDR3 length equals 11 residues. The ends were cut back, 4 bases at V and 9 bases at J, with 7 bases in the middle. CDR3 nucleotides: TGTGCCAGCAGCTCCGTCGGGCCCCAGCATTTT. Its protein product is CASSSVGPQHF. The full variable domain, in which reference TRBV7-8 and TRBJ1-5 provide the parts outside the CDR3, is GAGVSQSPRYKVAKRGQDVALRCDPISGHVSLFWYQQALGQGPEFLTYFQNEAQLDKSGLPSDRFFAERPEGSVSTLKIQRTQQEDSAVYLCASSSVGPQHFGDGTRLSIL.

The genes are TRBV10-2 and TRBJ1-5, with 7 bases lining up with TRBD1. Germline values: CDR1 WSHSY, CDR2 SAAADI. The CDR3 loop spans 14 amino acids. Germline trimming cut 6 bases from V and 4 bases from J; bases unmatched to any gene: 6. CDR3 protein: CASRGDSDNQPQHF. Written as DNA, the CDR3 is TGCGCCAGCAGGGGGGACAGTGATAATCAGCCCCAGCATTTT.

V gene TRBV7-7 combines with J gene TRBJ2-3, with 8 bases identical to TRBD1. With V trimmed by 3 bases and J by 2 bases, 4 bases remained unmatched. The CDR3 contains 15 residues. CDR1 and CDR2 (germline): SSHAT, FNYEAQ (reference sequence). CDR3 amino acids: CASSLTGAFTDTQYF. CDR3 sequence (DNA): TGTGCCAGCAGCTTGACAGGGGCGTTCACAGATACGCAGTATTTT.

J is TRBJ2-3 and V is TRBV5-8, with 7 bases identical to TRBD1. Trimming at V came to 4 bases and at J to 2 bases, leaving 7 bases not matched to a gene. In germline, CDR1 is SGHTS, CDR2 YDEGEE. The CDR3 sequence is 15 residues long. This CDR3 is CASSLRTGATDTQYF. CDR3 bases: TGTGCCAGCAGCCTACGGACAGGAGCCACAGATACGCAGTATTTT.

V gene TRBV29-1 combines with J gene TRBJ2-7, with TRBD2 identical over 13 bases. Germline values: CDR1 SQVTM, CDR2 ANQGSEA. This CDR3 spans 16 amino acids. V was pared by 5 bases and J by 3 bases, with 10 bases of the junction left unmatched. The CDR3 nucleotides read TGCAGCGTTCCCTCCTCGGGGACTAGCGGGGTCTACGAGCAGTACTTC. Protein product: CSVPSSGTSGVYEQYF.

The genes are TRBV4-3 and TRBJ2-1; TRBD2 agrees at 7 bases. J was trimmed by 1 base and V by 0 bases; bases with no gene match: 3. The CDR3 runs 16 residues. CDR1 LGHNA and CDR2 YSLEER come from the germline V gene. CDR3 amino acids: CASSQEREFSYNEQFF. CDR3 nucleotide sequence: TGCGCCAGCAGCCAAGAGCGGGAGTTTTCCTACAATGAGCAGTTCTTC.

The chain couples TRBV27 to TRBJ1-2, with D uncertain. V was clipped by 3 bases and J by 10 bases, with 15 bases between them. The CDR3 consists of 13 residues. Looked up from germline, CDR1 is MNHEY and CDR2 is SMNVEV (reference sequence). In nucleotides, the CDR3 is TGTGCCAGCAGTTTTTTTGAATCACAGAACTACACCTTC. Translated: CASSFFESQNYTF.

CDR3 DNA sequence: TGTGCCAGTAGTCCGTCGGCCACGGGTAGCAATCAGCCCCAGCATTTT. Protein product: CASSPSATGSNQPQHF. The chain has TRBV19 and TRBJ1-5; D ambiguous. This CDR3 contains 16 residues. The V gene's germline CDR1 is LNHDA and CDR2 SQIVND (reference sequence). Trimming took off 5 bases at V and 0 bases at J, with 14 bases between the two ends.

The chain links TRBV7-3 to TRBJ2-1, with D perhaps TRBD2 (6 bases). This CDR3 comprises 14 residues. Trimming stripped 5 bases from V and 7 bases from J, with 15 bases between. CDR1 SGHTA and CDR2 FQGTGA come from the germline V gene. CDR3 nucleotide sequence: TGTGCCAGCAGCCCTCCGGGACTCCGGAATGAGCAGTTCTTC. This translates into CASSPPGLRNEQFF.

The rearrangement joins TRBV25-1 to TRBJ2-3, with 10 bases lining up with TRBD2. The CDR3 consists of 15 residues. Per germline, CDR1 MGHDK and CDR2 SYGVNS. V lost 10 bases, J lost 2 bases, and 9 bases stayed unmatched. The CDR3: CATSTSGVTTDTQYF. The CDR3 DNA sequence: TGTGCCACCTCTACTAGCGGGGTGACCACAGATACGCAGTATTTT.

The gene calls are TRBV4-3 and TRBJ2-7; TRBD1 matches 9 bases. J was trimmed by 4 bases and V by 0 bases; bases with no gene match: 7. Germline V gene data show CDR1 as LGHNA and CDR2 as YSLEER. The CDR3 length is 16 residues. The CDR3 region is CASSQDLGDREYEQYF. The CDR3 DNA reads TGCGCCAGCAGCCAAGATCTAGGGGACAGGGAGTACGAGCAGTACTTC.

This chain uses TRBV6-1 with TRBJ1-2, with 7 bases matching TRBD1. Germline V CDR1 and CDR2: MNHNS, SASEGT. The CDR3 is made up of 13 amino acids. Trimming cost V 5 bases and J 2 bases; bases outside gene matches: 2. CDR3 residues: CASSRDRNYGYTF. CDR3 nucleotide sequence: TGTGCCAGCAGTAGGGACAGAAACTATGGCTACACCTTC.